This T cell receptor beta chain derives from a study of regulatory dendritic cells for organ transplantation. Notes on the study in general: Regulatory dendritic cells appeared to expand memory CD8+ clones less than mature ones.

This clone was seen more than once but under ten times. What it recognizes is unknown. Libraries were prepared by immunoSEQ multiplex PCR; TCRdb keeps only in-frame clonotypes and omits some of them. Here the sample spans 25,000 to 35,000 clones, 82% being singletons. Memory T cells were CD45RO+, naive were CD45RA+, sorted by FACS. Sample: naive CD8+ T cells from blood. Subset of the sample: CD45RA+ naive T cells. The receptor comes from a human donor in good health.

The CDR3 spells CASSLHVTGTENSPLHF. CDR3 nucleotide sequence: TGTGCCAGCAGCTTGCACGTAACCGGGACAGAAAATTCACCCCTCCACTTT. The chain is built from TRBV5-8 and TRBJ1-6; 7 bases match TRBD1. With 1 base clipped from V and 7 bases from J, the junction kept 11 bases outside the gene matches. The CDR3 covers 17 residues. Germline V lookup: CDR1 SGHTS, CDR2 YDEGEE.